The TCR beta chain described here comes from a study of blood T cell repertoires in COVID-19. Study summary: The analysed material was cDNA or gDNA that came from T cells, B-cell-depleted T cells, or PBMCs.

Libraries were prepared by immunoSEQ multiplex PCR; TCRdb keeps only in-frame clonotypes and omits some of them. The table includes approximately 350,000 clones, about 90% detected once. The V gene's germline CDR1 is SGHRS and CDR2 YFSETQ. The V and J ends lost 6 bases and 6 bases respectively, with 18 bases between them. The CDR3 spans 15 residues. This chain links TRBV5-1 with TRBJ2-2; no clear D. The sequenced sample was peripheral blood. The origin of this receptor is a young woman who had recovered from COVID-19. The CDR3 coding sequence is TGCGCCAGCACCCCACAGTCTCCCACTTCCGGGGAGCTGTTTTTT. This encodes CASTPQSPTSGELFF.